This entry features one TCR beta chain sequence. Its antigen remains unidentified. This sample was taken from a study of OX40 agonist ivuxolimab in advanced cancers. Study background: Participants averaged about 60 years of age (range roughly 23 to 79) and were 82.7% male. Partial responses were achieved by three patients: one hepatocellular carcinoma, two cutaneous melanoma. Regarding the study as a whole: In CD8+ T cells, expanded clones were on average more numerous than in CD4+.

V trimming: 5 bases; J trimming: 8 bases; junction bases outside the gene matches: 8. The CDR3 runs to 15 residues. The germline V gene encodes CDR1 SGHRS and CDR2 YFSETQ. Libraries were prepared by immunoSEQ multiplex PCR; TCRdb keeps only in-frame clonotypes and omits some of them. The table has some 79,000 clones, approximately 88% seen once. The chain couples TRBV5-1 to TRBJ2-2; 11 bases are shared with TRBD2. The sequence came from an adult with an advanced solid tumor such as melanoma, head and neck, liver or kidney cancer. The sample consisted of CD4+ or CD8+ T cells sorted from blood, taken in a trial of the OX40 agonist ivuxolimab. DNA of the CDR3: TGCGCCAGCAGTTTGAGGACTAGCGGGCAAGGGGAGCTGTTTTTT. Translation gives CASSLRTSGQGELFF.